Only a few counts were recorded for the clone carrying this TCR beta chain. V was clipped by 5 bases and J by 2 bases; unmatched bases: 6. CDR3 length equals 16 residues. The germline gives CDR1 SEHNR, CDR2 FQNEAQ (reference sequence). TCRdb analysed the 5' RACE reads with MiXCR anew, one entry per CDR3 protein. The sample holds some 350,000 distinct CDR3 sequences; around 10% are singletons and the top ten take around 20%. This specimen belongs to a study of T cells after yellow fever vaccination. Across the whole study: Low-cell-number fractions underwent preparation using SMART-Seq v4 Ultra Low Input.

The TCR originated in a man aged 18 to 29 who received the YFV17D yellow fever vaccine. The sequenced sample was PBMCs, obtained on the day of the first yellow fever vaccination. The chain combines TRBV7-9 with TRBJ2-2; TRBD2 agrees at 9 bases. CDR3 nucleotide sequence: TGTGCCAGCAGCCAAATAGCGGGGGTAAACACCGGGGAGCTGTTTTTT. This sequence encodes CASSQIAGVNTGELFF.